What follows are 22 T cell receptor beta chains derived from one specimen sequenced in a study of CD8+ T cells in alopecia areata. Treatment denoted: oral pan-JAK inhibitor, 5-10 mg twice daily. cDNA reverse transcribed from extracted RNA served as the sequencing template. Clones were sequenced by immunoSEQ multiplex PCR, and TCRdb holds only the in-frame ones, with some missing. This sample yields around 200,000 clones, of which roughly three fifths are seen a single time; 10% to 15% belongs to the top ten. The sequenced sample was CD8+ T cells sorted from blood, obtained at week 24, from a patient treated with tofacitinib. These receptors came from a human donor with alopecia areata.

Only a few counts were recorded for this clone. This chain links TRBV13 with TRBJ2-1; unclear D gene. V was shortened by 0 bases and J by 5 bases, with 14 bases between the two germline ends. CDR3 length: 16 residues. Germline CDR1 is PRHDT and CDR2 is FYEKMQ (reference sequence). The CDR3 region is CASSLGWAGKNNEQFF. The DNA of the CDR3 is TGTGCCAGCAGCTTAGGGTGGGCTGGGAAAAACAATGAGCAGTTCTTC.

The CDR3 DNA reads TGTGCCAGCAGCTTGGGGGACTACAATGAGCAGTTCTTC. Its translation: CASSLGDYNEQFF. V and J are TRBV5-6 and TRBJ2-1; no clear D. Germline V gives CDR1 SGHDT, CDR2 YYEEEE. The ends were cut back, 0 bases at V and 3 bases at J, with 4 bases in the middle. The CDR3 loop spans 13 amino acids.

V usage is TRBV7-8 and J usage is TRBJ1-2, with D possibly being TRBD1 (6 bases). CDR1 is SGHVS and CDR2 is FQNEAQ in the germline V gene. This CDR3 is built from 12 residues. With 4 bases removed from V and 6 bases from J, the gap between germline ends came to 9 bases. The CDR3 DNA reads TGTGCCAGCAGCTCCTCAGGGGATGGCTACACCTTC. Encoded protein: CASSSSGDGYTF.

The chain combines TRBV25-1 with TRBJ1-1, with D hard to call. This CDR3 region has 13 residues. The germline CDR1 and CDR2 sequences are MGHDK and SYGVNS. V was clipped by 5 bases and J by 4 bases, with 11 bases between them. The CDR3 nucleotides read TGTGCCAGCAGTCTAGCAGAATCCACTGAAGCTTTCTTT. Amino acids: CASSLAESTEAFF.

This clone was seen just once. The chain combines TRBV7-9 with TRBJ1-1; no clear D gene. Deletions cut 2 bases from V and 7 bases from J, with 8 bases between. The CDR3 contains 12 residues. Per the germline V gene, CDR1 is SEHNR and CDR2 is FQNEAQ (reference sequence). The CDR3 DNA sequence: TGTGCCAGCAGCTTAAAGATCTATGAAGCTTTCTTT. Translation gives CASSLKIYEAFF.

A few counts support this clone. The chain recombines TRBV30 with TRBJ2-5; perhaps TRBD1 as D (6 bases). Germline CDR1 GTSNPN, CDR2 SVGIG (reference sequence). Trimming shortened V by 4 bases and J by 2 bases, and 17 bases separated the two germline ends. The CDR3 sequence is 15 residues long. CDR3 amino acids: CAWTQYSGQQETQYF. CDR3 nucleotides: TGTGCCTGGACTCAATATTCCGGACAGCAAGAGACCCAGTACTTC.

The rearrangement links TRBV9 to TRBJ1-3; TRBD1 matches 7 bases. Trimming took 3 bases from V and 4 from J; bases not matched to a gene: 4. The V gene's germline CDR1 is SGDLS and CDR2 YYNGEE. The CDR3 contains 14 residues. CDR3 coding DNA: TGTGCCAGCAGCGGCGGGACAGACGGAAACACCATATATTTT. Its translation is CASSGGTDGNTIYF.

This clone occurred a few times. Other DNA sequences of this sample code for an identical CDR3. V and J are TRBV30 and TRBJ2-1; D not resolved. V dropped 0 bases and J dropped 7 bases, with 7 bases sitting between them. The CDR3 is 12 amino acids. Germline assignment: CDR1 GTSNPN and CDR2 SVGIG (reference sequence). Here the CDR3 reads CAWSVGRNEQFF. The CDR3 nucleotides read TGTGCCTGGAGTGTAGGGCGAAATGAGCAGTTCTTC.

The rearrangement links TRBV6-5 to TRBJ2-7, with TRBD1 as a possible D gene (5 bases). The CDR3 covers 14 residues. Trimming cost V 0 bases and J 4 bases, with 10 bases left between them. CDR1 is MNHEY, CDR2 SVGAGI, per germline. CDR3 region: CASSYSRQQYEQYF. CDR3 nucleotides: TGTGCCAGCAGTTACTCTCGACAGCAATACGAGCAGTACTTC.

This clone appeared a few times. The V gene is TRBV5-6, the J gene TRBJ2-7, with D possibly matching TRBD1 (5 bases). Germline V gives CDR1 SGHDT, CDR2 YYEEEE. The CDR3 is 15 amino acids. Trimming shortened V by 4 bases and J by 2 bases, and 16 bases separated the two germline ends. For the CDR3, the DNA is TGTGCCAGCAGCCCTCCGCCTGGGGCCGCCTACGAGCAGTACTTC. Amino acids: CASSPPPGAAYEQYF. Variable domain in full (rest from reference TRBV5-6 and TRBJ2-7): DAGVTQSPTHLIKTRGQQVTLRCSPKSGHDTVSWYQQALGQGPQFIFQYYEEEERQRGNFPDRFSGHQFPNYSSELNVNALLLGDSALYLCASSPPPGAAYEQYFGPGTRLTVT.

The chain is built from TRBV2 and TRBJ2-1; the D gene is possibly TRBD1 (6 bases). The germline V gene encodes CDR1 SNHLY and CDR2 FYNNEI. CDR3 size: 14 residues. The V gene lost 10 bases and the J gene lost 7 bases, with 20 bases spanning the gap. The CDR3 sequence: CATLPGQGRNEQFF. The DNA of the CDR3 is TGTGCCACCCTACCGGGGCAGGGGCGGAATGAGCAGTTCTTC.

The CDR3 DNA reads TGTGCCAGCAGCCTTGCTCCCGCGGATACGCAGTATTTT. Translation gives CASSLAPADTQYF. The rearrangement joins TRBV14 to TRBJ2-3, with no clear D. Germline CDR1 and CDR2: SGHDN and FVKESK. Trimming left V 4 bases short and J 6 bases short, with 11 bases between. The CDR3 runs 13 residues.

This chain links TRBV5-1 with TRBJ2-3, with D possibly being TRBD1 or TRBD2 (5 bases each). The germline CDR1 and CDR2 sequences are SGHRS and YFSETQ. The V end was cut by 0 bases, the J end by 14 bases, with 22 bases between. CDR3 length: 15 residues. Here the CDR3 DNA reads TGCGCCAGCAGCTTGGCGGCAACGACAGCCAGGGAGTTGTATTTT. It is translated as CASSLAATTARELYF.

The chain recombines TRBV2 with TRBJ2-7; D is perhaps TRBD2 (5 bases). Germline V gene lookup returns CDR1 SNHLY and CDR2 FYNNEI. Deletions cut 6 bases from V and 5 bases from J, with 23 bases between. The CDR3 is 16 amino acids. The CDR3 reads CASRPIRTGTGDEQYF. Here the CDR3 DNA reads TGTGCCAGCAGACCCATAAGAACGGGAACGGGCGACGAGCAGTACTTC.

This chain joins TRBV11-2 and TRBJ2-1; 11 nucleotides match TRBD2. Germline V gene sequence: CDR1 SGHAT, CDR2 FQNNGV. With V trimmed by 10 bases and J by 2 bases, 1 base remained unmatched. The CDR3 runs 13 residues. The CDR3 DNA follows: TGTGCCAATAGCGGGGGGGCCTACAATGAGCAGTTCTTC. Its protein product is CANSGGAYNEQFF.

V gene TRBV7-9 combines with J gene TRBJ2-1; the D gene is possibly TRBD2 (5 bases). V gave up 4 bases and J gave up 10 bases, with 23 bases separating them. Germline values: CDR1 SEHNR, CDR2 FQNEAQ (reference sequence). CDR3 length: 16 residues. In nucleotides, the CDR3 is TGTGCCAGCAGCTCCCCCTCGGGGTTCAGGCCATGGGAGCAGTTCTTC. Amino acid sequence: CASSSPSGFRPWEQFF.

The chain carries TRBV4-1 and TRBJ1-3; D remains unclear. Trimming shortened V by 3 bases and J by 0 bases, and 12 bases separated the two germline ends. Germline CDR1 and CDR2: MGHRA and YSYEKL. CDR3 length equals 16 residues. This CDR3 reads CASSQKDRSSGNTIYF. CDR3 nucleotide sequence: TGCGCCAGCAGCCAGAAGGACCGAAGCTCTGGAAACACCATATATTTT.

The V gene is TRBV29-1, the J gene TRBJ1-2; D is uncertain. CDR3 length: 14 residues. V lost 0 bases to trimming and J lost 2 bases, with 10 bases between them. CDR1 is SQVTM, CDR2 ANQGSEA, per germline. The CDR3 coding sequence is TGCAGCGTTGAAGATCGGGTCGGAAACTATGGCTACACCTTC. Its translation is CSVEDRVGNYGYTF.

Only a few counts were recorded for this clone. The chain couples TRBV27 to TRBJ2-1, with D maybe TRBD1 (6 bases). CDR3 size: 12 residues. Germline V lookup: CDR1 MNHEY, CDR2 SMNVEV (reference sequence). V gave up 8 bases and J gave up 8 bases, with 13 bases separating them. CDR3 amino acids: CASQQGIHEQFF. CDR3 coding DNA: TGTGCCAGCCAACAGGGTATCCATGAGCAGTTCTTC.

The rearrangement joins TRBV7-9 to TRBJ2-2, with a tentative D call TRBD1 (5 bases). Germline V gene sequence: CDR1 SEHNR, CDR2 FQNEAQ (reference sequence). V shed 4 bases and J shed 2 bases, with 14 bases lying between them. The CDR3 has 16 residues. CDR3 nucleotides: TGTGCCAGCAGCTCCCGACAGAAGGATAACACCGGGGAGCTGTTTTTT. This encodes CASSSRQKDNTGELFF.

The chain couples TRBV13 to TRBJ2-1; 8 positions match TRBD2. CDR3 length: 13 residues. Germline-derived CDR1 and CDR2 are PRHDT and FYEKMQ (reference sequence). V shed 5 bases and J 8 bases; nucleotides not matched to a gene: 5. The CDR3 is CASSRPGGDEQFF. In nucleotides, the CDR3 is TGTGCCAGCAGCCGCCCCGGGGGGGATGAGCAGTTCTTC.

V usage is TRBV15 and J usage is TRBJ1-4; tentatively, D is TRBD1 (5 bases). CDR3 length: 14 amino acids. Germline CDR1 and CDR2: LNHNV and YYDKDF (reference sequence). Trimming left V 5 bases short and J 7 bases short, with 14 bases between. The chain's CDR3 is CATSVPGLGEKLFF. The CDR3 DNA reads as TGTGCCACCAGCGTACCAGGGTTGGGTGAAAAACTGTTTTTT.